This T cell receptor (beta chain) was found in a study of blood T cell repertoires in COVID-19. Study context: In each case, the material was cDNA or gDNA derived from T cells, B-cell-depleted T cells, or PBMCs.

This table comes from immunoSEQ multiplex PCR, and its TCRdb copy is limited to in-frame clones, with some not included. The top ten hold about 0.6% of the sample, which has more than 400,000 clones, 80% to 95% seen once. Participants had their cohort set by participant-reported clinical history. This receptor was obtained from a man in his late teens or twenties who had recovered from COVID-19. Sequencing was performed on PBMCs or T cells enriched from blood (not recorded which).

The CDR3 is CASSRRDRVGTEAFF. In DNA form, the CDR3 reads TGTGCCAGCAGCCGCAGGGACAGGGTCGGGACTGAAGCTTTCTTT. The chain recombines TRBV7-2 with TRBJ1-1; 9 nucleotides agree with TRBD1. Per the germline V gene, CDR1 is SGHTA and CDR2 is FQGNSA. CDR3 length equals 15 residues. Losses at the gene ends were 5 bases for V and 5 bases for J; bases not matched to a gene: 9.